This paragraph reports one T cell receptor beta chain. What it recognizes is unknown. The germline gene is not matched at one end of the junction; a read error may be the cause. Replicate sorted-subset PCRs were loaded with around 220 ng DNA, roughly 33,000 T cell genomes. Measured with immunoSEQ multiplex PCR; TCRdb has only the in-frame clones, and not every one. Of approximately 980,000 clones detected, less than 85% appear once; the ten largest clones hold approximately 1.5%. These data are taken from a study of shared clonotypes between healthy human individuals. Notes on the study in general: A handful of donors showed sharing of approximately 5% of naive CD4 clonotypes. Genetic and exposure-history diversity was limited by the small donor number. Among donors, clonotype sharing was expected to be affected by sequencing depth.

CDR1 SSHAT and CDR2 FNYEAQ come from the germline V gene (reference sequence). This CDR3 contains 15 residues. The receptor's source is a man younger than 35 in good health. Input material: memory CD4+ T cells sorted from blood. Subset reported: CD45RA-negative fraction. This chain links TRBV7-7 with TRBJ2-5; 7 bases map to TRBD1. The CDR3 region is CASSLGGRGLETQYF. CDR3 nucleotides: TGTGCTAGCAGCTTAGGGGGCCGGGGATTAGAGACCCAGTACTTC. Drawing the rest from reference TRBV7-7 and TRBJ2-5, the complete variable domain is GAGVSQSPRYKVTKRGQDVTLRCDPISSHATLYWYQQALGQGPEFLTYFNYEAQPDKSGLPSDRFSAERPEGSISTLTIQRTEQRDSAMYRCASSLGGRGLETQYFGPGTRLLVL.